Listed here are 21 T cell receptor beta chains from one sample, sequenced in a study of T cell repertoires in ileal Crohn's disease. TCRdb keeps only in-frame clones here, not all; method: immunoSEQ multiplex PCR. The table includes around 6,000 clones, around nine tenths detected once. Lamina propria lymphocytes from surgical specimens were isolated on a density gradient before sorting. The sequencing input was CD4+ T cells from ileum. The source of these receptors is an adult with Crohn's disease. Some clones in this sample may be carry-over from other donors' samples.

V is TRBV6-6 and J is TRBJ1-2, with 10 positions matching TRBD1. The CDR3 consists of 15 residues. Trimming removed 5 bases from V and 1 base from J; junction bases left unmatched: 4. Germline loops: CDR1 MNHNY, CDR2 SVGAGI (reference sequence). The CDR3 sequence: CASSARTGGNYGYTF. The CDR3 region has the DNA TGTGCCAGCAGTGCCCGGACAGGGGGTAACTATGGCTACACCTTC.

This sequence joins TRBV7-8 and TRBJ2-2; tentative D call: TRBD2 (7 bases). Germline lookup yields CDR1 SGHVS and CDR2 FQNEAQ. The CDR3 loop spans 14 amino acids. Trimming shortened V by 10 bases and J by 3 bases, and 15 bases separated the two germline ends. The CDR3 region is CATGGLGYTGELFF. For the CDR3, the DNA is TGTGCCACCGGGGGGCTCGGGTACACCGGGGAGCTGTTTTTT.

The gene calls are TRBV7-2 and TRBJ2-3; 15 positions agree with TRBD2. This CDR3 spans 17 amino acids. V shed 4 bases, J shed 4 bases, and the junction held 6 bases outside the gene matches. Germline V CDR1 and CDR2: SGHTA, FQGNSA. The CDR3 protein is CASSWHGLAGGADTQYF. In DNA form, the CDR3 reads TGTGCCAGCAGCTGGCACGGACTAGCGGGAGGGGCAGATACGCAGTATTTT. Full variable domain (remainder filled in from reference TRBV7-2 and TRBJ2-3): GAGVSQSPSNKVTEKGKDVELRCDPISGHTALYWYRQSLGQGLEFLIYFQGNSAPDKSGLPSDRFSAERTGGSVSTLTIQRTQQEDSAVYLCASSWHGLAGGADTQYFGPGTRLTVL.

The J gene is TRBJ2-1, the V gene TRBV30; TRBD2 matches 7 bases. The junction had 12 bases not matched to a gene; V was cut back by 5 bases and J by 5 bases. Germline CDR1 and CDR2: GTSNPN and SVGIG (reference sequence). This CDR3 comprises 15 residues. CDR3 bases: TGTGCCTGGCAGAGGGGCGGGAGTGTCAACAATGAGCAGTTCTTC. Protein sequence: CAWQRGGSVNNEQFF.

A single count supports this clone. V is TRBV29-1 and J is TRBJ1-2; D is ambiguous. From germline, CDR1 is SQVTM and CDR2 ANQGSEA. The CDR3 runs to 16 residues. The ends were cut back, 5 bases at V and 4 bases at J, with 23 bases in the middle. CDR3 loop: CSVFSGGSSGFYGYTF. CDR3 bases: TGCAGCGTTTTCAGCGGTGGGAGCTCTGGGTTCTATGGCTACACCTTC.

The rearrangement joins TRBV5-1 to TRBJ1-1; D might be TRBD1 (6 bases). This CDR3 contains 14 residues. V shed 6 bases and J shed 1 base, with 13 bases lying between them. CDR1 is SGHRS, CDR2 YFSETQ, per germline. The CDR3 reads CASTPGVQNTEAFF. CDR3 coding DNA: TGCGCCAGCACCCCAGGGGTCCAGAACACTGAAGCTTTCTTT.

J is TRBJ1-2 and V is TRBV10-3, with a possible D match to TRBD1 (5 bases). The length of the CDR3 is 14 residues. Trimming pared 7 bases from V and 2 bases from J, leaving 14 bases between. CDR1 and CDR2 (germline): ENHRY, SYGVKD. In DNA form, the CDR3 reads TGTGCCATCACTCGGACATCCGAAAACTATGGCTACACCTTC. Translating it yields CAITRTSENYGYTF.

The chain uses TRBV9 and TRBJ2-1; 10 bases align to TRBD2. The CDR3 covers 16 residues. Germline V lookup: CDR1 SGDLS, CDR2 YYNGEE. V lost 3 bases, J lost 7 bases, and 10 bases stayed unmatched. The CDR3 DNA follows: TGTGCCAGCAGCGCAGGACCTAGCGGGAGTTATAATGAGCAGTTCTTC. Amino acid sequence: CASSAGPSGSYNEQFF.

The gene calls are TRBV7-2 and TRBJ2-5; 7 bases fit TRBD1. The CDR3 contains 15 residues. V shed 4 bases, J shed 4 bases, and the junction held 9 bases outside the gene matches. Germline lookup yields CDR1 SGHTA and CDR2 FQGNSA. The DNA of the CDR3 is TGTGCCAGCAGCTACAACGGACAGGCTGGAGAGACCCAGTACTTC. Its protein is CASSYNGQAGETQYF.

The chain recombines TRBV29-1 with TRBJ1-2; D uncertain. The CDR3 is made up of 13 amino acids. Germline lookup yields CDR1 SQVTM and CDR2 ANQGSEA. Trimming took 6 bases from V and 6 from J, leaving 17 bases between them. DNA of the CDR3: TGCAGCGTCGAAACCGGGAGATTCGATGGCTACACCTTC. It codes for CSVETGRFDGYTF.

The rearrangement joins TRBV27 to TRBJ2-7; 7 bases align to TRBD1. Germline assignment: CDR1 MNHEY and CDR2 SMNVEV (reference sequence). The CDR3 consists of 14 residues. With 6 bases clipped from V and 0 bases from J, the junction kept 5 bases outside the gene matches. DNA for the CDR3: TGTGCCAGCAGGAGGGACAGCTTCTCCTACGAGCAGTACTTC. Amino acids: CASRRDSFSYEQYF.

The chain is built from TRBV6-1 and TRBJ2-3, with D tentatively TRBD2 (6 bases). Trimming cost V 3 bases and J 1 base, with 11 bases left between them. Germline V gene sequence: CDR1 MNHNS, CDR2 SASEGT. The CDR3 extends over 15 amino acids. CDR3 coding DNA: TGTGCCAGCAGTGATGCTAGCGAAGGCACAGATACGCAGTATTTT. Translating gives CASSDASEGTDTQYF.

The chain couples TRBV19 to TRBJ2-7; 7 nucleotides line up with TRBD1. The CDR3 has 14 residues. Losses at the gene ends were 5 bases for V and 6 bases for J; bases not matched to a gene: 10. Per the germline V gene, CDR1 is LNHDA and CDR2 is SQIVND (reference sequence). The CDR3 nucleotides read TGTGCCAGTAGTGCCACAGGGGTAGACGGCGAGCAGTACTTC. It yields the protein CASSATGVDGEQYF.

The DNA of the CDR3 is TGTGCCAGCAGCCGCACTAGCGTCCCATTCAATGAGCAGTTCTTC. Encoded protein: CASSRTSVPFNEQFF. This chain links TRBV27 with TRBJ2-1; 7 nucleotides match TRBD2. The CDR3 runs to 15 residues. CDR1 and CDR2 (germline): MNHEY, SMNVEV (reference sequence). With V trimmed by 6 bases and J by 6 bases, 11 bases remained unmatched.

The rearrangement joins TRBV11-2 to TRBJ1-2; maybe TRBD1 (5 bases). There are 14 residues in the CDR3. Per germline, CDR1 SGHAT and CDR2 FQNNGV. V lost 5 bases and J lost 4, with 14 bases in between. CDR3 in DNA: TGTGCCAGCAGCCCCCACTCAGGGATCTATGGCTACACCTTC. Protein: CASSPHSGIYGYTF.

This rearrangement joins TRBV6-1 to TRBJ2-1, with 10 bases fitting TRBD2. This CDR3 has 17 amino acids. Germline V gene data show CDR1 as MNHNS and CDR2 as SASEGT. The ends lost 2 bases at V and 4 bases at J; junction bases unmatched: 8. CDR3 sequence: CASSERVSGRTYNEQFF. The CDR3 DNA follows: TGTGCCAGCAGTGAACGCGTTAGCGGGAGGACTTACAATGAGCAGTTCTTC.

The chain links TRBV2 to TRBJ2-3; D is perhaps TRBD2 (6 bases). Germline CDR1 and CDR2: SNHLY and FYNNEI. This CDR3 has 15 amino acids. V gave up 6 bases and J gave up 3 bases, with 16 bases separating them. This CDR3 is CASSAGRGGTDTQYF. The CDR3 DNA follows: TGTGCCAGCAGCGCGGGACGGGGCGGAACAGATACGCAGTATTTT.

This sequence joins TRBV6-1 and TRBJ2-6; no definite D call. Deletions cut 6 bases from V and 0 bases from J, with 3 bases between. This CDR3 spans 13 amino acids. Germline lookup yields CDR1 MNHNS and CDR2 SASEGT. CDR3 amino acids: CASRASGANVLTF. The CDR3 DNA sequence: TGTGCCAGCAGGGCCTCTGGGGCCAACGTCCTGACTTTC.

Note on this clone: Other DNA sequences of this sample code for an identical CDR3. The DNA for the CDR3 is TGTGCCAGCAGTGAAGCCCAGGGGTTGGGGCAGCCCCAGCATTTT. Translation: CASSEAQGLGQPQHF. The chain employs TRBV6-1 and TRBJ1-5, with a possible D match to TRBD1 (6 bases). The CDR3 loop spans 15 amino acids. Per germline, CDR1 MNHNS and CDR2 SASEGT. V shed 0 bases and J shed 7 bases, with 13 bases lying between them.

The chain joins TRBV27 to TRBJ2-1; 12 bases agree with TRBD1. Trimming at V came to 8 bases and at J to 6 bases, leaving 8 bases not matched to a gene. From germline, CDR1 is MNHEY and CDR2 SMNVEV (reference sequence). The CDR3 sequence is 15 residues long. Here the CDR3 DNA reads TGTGCCAGCCGTGGGGGGACAGGGGGCCTCAATGAGCAGTTCTTC. Its translation is CASRGGTGGLNEQFF.

The V and J genes are TRBV18 and TRBJ2-4; possible D gene TRBD1, 6 bases. The CDR3 is made up of 20 amino acids. Germline CDR1 is KGHSH and CDR2 is LQKENI. V gave up 0 bases and J gave up 0 bases, with 21 bases separating them. The CDR3 protein is CASSPPSHEDRKKAKNIQYF. In DNA form, the CDR3 reads TGTGCCAGCTCACCACCCTCACACGAGGACAGAAAGAAAGCCAAAAACATTCAGTACTTC.